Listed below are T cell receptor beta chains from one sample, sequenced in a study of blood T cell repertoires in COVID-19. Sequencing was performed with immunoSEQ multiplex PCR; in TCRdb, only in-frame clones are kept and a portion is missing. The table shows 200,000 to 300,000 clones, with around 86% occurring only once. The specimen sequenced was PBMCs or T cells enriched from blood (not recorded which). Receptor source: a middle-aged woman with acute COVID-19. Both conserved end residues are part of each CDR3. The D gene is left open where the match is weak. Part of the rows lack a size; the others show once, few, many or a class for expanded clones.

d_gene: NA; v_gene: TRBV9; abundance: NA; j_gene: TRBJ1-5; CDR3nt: TGTGCCAGCAGCGGATCAGGCAATCAGCCCCAGCATTTT; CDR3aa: CASSGSGNQPQHF
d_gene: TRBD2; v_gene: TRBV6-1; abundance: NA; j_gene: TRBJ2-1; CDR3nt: TGTGCCAGCAGTGATCTACTAGCGGGAAATAACAATGAGCAGTTCTTC; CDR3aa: CASSDLLAGNNNEQFF
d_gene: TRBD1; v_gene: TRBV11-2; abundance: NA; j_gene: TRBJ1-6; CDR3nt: TGTGCCAGCAGCCAAGGACAGGCCTCCTATAATTCACCCCTCCACTTT; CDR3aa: CASSQGQASYNSPLHF
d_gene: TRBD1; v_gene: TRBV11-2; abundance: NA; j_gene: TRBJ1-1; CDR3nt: TGTGCCAGCAGCTTACCAGGGGGCACTGAAGCTTTCTTT; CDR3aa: CASSLPGGTEAFF
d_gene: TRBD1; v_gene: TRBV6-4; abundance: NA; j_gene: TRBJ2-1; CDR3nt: TGTGCCAGCAGTGGCGACCTGACCAAGACAGGGGGCTACAATGAGCAGTTCTTC; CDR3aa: CASSGDLTKTGGYNEQFF
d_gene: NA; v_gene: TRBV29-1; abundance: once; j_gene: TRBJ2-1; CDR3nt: TGCAGCGTTGGGCCCGAGGCCAATGAGCAGTTCTTC; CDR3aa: CSVGPEANEQFF
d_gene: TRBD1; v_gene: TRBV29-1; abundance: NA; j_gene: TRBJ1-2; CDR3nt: TGCAGCGTGTTAACAGGGGTGAATGGCTACACCTTC; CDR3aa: CSVLTGVNGYTF
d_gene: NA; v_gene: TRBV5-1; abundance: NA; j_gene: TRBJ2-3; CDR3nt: TGCGCCAGCAGCTTTTCAGGGCATATCACAGATACGCAGTATTTT; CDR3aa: CASSFSGHITDTQYF
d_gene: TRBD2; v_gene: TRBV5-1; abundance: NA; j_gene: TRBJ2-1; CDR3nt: TGCGCCAGCATAACATCGACTAGCGGGGTCGATGAGCAGTTCTTC; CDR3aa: CASITSTSGVDEQFF
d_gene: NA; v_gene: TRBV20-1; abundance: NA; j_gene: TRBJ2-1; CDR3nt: TGCAGTGGTTGGCGGCGCAATGAGCAGTTCTTC; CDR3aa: CSGWRRNEQFF
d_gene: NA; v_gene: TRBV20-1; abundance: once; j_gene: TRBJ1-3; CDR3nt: TGCAGTGCTAGTAGGGACAACTCTGGAAACACCATATATTTT; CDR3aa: CSASRDNSGNTIYF
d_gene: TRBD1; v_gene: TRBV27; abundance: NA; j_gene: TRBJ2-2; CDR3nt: TGTGCCAGTAAATCGGACAGGGTCACCGGGGAGCTGTTTTTT; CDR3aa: CASKSDRVTGELFF
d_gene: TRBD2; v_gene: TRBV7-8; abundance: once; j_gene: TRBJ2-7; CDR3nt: TGTGCCAGCAGCCAAGGACTAGCGGTTACCTACGAGCAGTACTTC; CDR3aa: CASSQGLAVTYEQYF
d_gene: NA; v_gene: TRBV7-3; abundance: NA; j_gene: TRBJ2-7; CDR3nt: TGTGCCAGCAGCCCCTTTCGGGGTGACGAGCAGTACTTC; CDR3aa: CASSPFRGDEQYF
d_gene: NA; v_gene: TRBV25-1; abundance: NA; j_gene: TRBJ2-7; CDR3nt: TGTGCCAGCAGTGAATATTTAGCTGCCAAGTCATACGAGCAGTACTTC; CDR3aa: CASSEYLAAKSYEQYF
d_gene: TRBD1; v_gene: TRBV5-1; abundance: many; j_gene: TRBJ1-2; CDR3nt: TGCGCCAGCAGCTGGGGGACAGGATCTAATGGCTACACCTTC; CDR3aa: CASSWGTGSNGYTF
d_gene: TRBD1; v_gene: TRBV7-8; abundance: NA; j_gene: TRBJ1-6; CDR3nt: TGTGCCAGCAGCTTAGTCCGGACAGGGGTCGGCTCACCCCTCCACTTT; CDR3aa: CASSLVRTGVGSPLHF
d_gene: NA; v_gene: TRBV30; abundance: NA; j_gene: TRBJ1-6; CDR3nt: TGTGCCTGGAGTGAACACAGAACGAATTCACCCCTCCACTTT; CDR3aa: CAWSEHRTNSPLHF
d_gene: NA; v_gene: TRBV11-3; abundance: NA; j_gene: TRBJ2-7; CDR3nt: TGTGCCAGCAGCCCGCGTCGTGGTACGGGGATCTACGAGCAGTACTTC; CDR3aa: CASSPRRGTGIYEQYF
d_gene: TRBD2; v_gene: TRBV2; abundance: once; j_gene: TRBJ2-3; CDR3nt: TGTGCCAGCTCCTACCGGACTAGCGCCACAGATACGCAGTATTTT; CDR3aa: CASSYRTSATDTQYF
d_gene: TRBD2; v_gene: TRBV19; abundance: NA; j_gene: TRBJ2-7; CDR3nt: TGTGCCAGTACCCCCAAACTGGGACTAGCCTACGAGCAGTACTTC; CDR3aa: CASTPKLGLAYEQYF
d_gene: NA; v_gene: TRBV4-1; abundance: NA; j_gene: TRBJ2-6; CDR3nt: TGCGCCAGCAGCCAAGCTTCGGGAGGGGCCAACGTCCTGACTTTC; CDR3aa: CASSQASGGANVLTF
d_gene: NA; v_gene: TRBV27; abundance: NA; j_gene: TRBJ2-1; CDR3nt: TGTGCCAGCAGTTTCAACTACAATGAGCAGTTCTTC; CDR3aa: CASSFNYNEQFF
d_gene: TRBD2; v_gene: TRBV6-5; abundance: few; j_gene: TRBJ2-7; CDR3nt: TGTGCCAGCACGGCGGGAGAGCAGTACGAGCAGTACTTC; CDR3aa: CASTAGEQYEQYF
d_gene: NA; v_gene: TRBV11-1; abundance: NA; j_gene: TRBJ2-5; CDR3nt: TGTGCCAGCAGTGAGGGAGTCCAAGAGACCCAGTACTTC; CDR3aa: CASSEGVQETQYF
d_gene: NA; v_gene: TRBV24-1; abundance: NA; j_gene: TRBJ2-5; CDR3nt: TGTGCCACCAGTGCCCCGGGGTCCAGTAGGGAGACCCAGTACTTC; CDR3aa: CATSAPGSSRETQYF
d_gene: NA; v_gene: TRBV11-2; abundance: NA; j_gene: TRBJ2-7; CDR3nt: TGTGCCAGCAGCTTAGCCTCCAGAGCGGACTACGAGCAGTACTTC; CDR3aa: CASSLASRADYEQYF
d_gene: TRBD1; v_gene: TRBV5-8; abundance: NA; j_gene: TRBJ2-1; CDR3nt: TGTGCCAGCAGCGGACCTCGACAGGGCAATGAGCAGTTCTTC; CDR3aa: CASSGPRQGNEQFF
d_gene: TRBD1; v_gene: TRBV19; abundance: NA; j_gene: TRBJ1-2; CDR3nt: TGTGCCAGTAGCGAACCGGGACAGGATAACTATGGCTACACCTTC; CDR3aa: CASSEPGQDNYGYTF
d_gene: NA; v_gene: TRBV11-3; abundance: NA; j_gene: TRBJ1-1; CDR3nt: TGTGCCAGCACCCCACAGGGTACGGTGAACACTGAAGCTTTCTTT; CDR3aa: CASTPQGTVNTEAFF
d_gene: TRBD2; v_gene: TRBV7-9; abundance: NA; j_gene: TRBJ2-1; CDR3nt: TGTGCCAGCAGCTTAGCGCCTAGCGGCTCCTACAATGAGCAGTTCTTC; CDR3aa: CASSLAPSGSYNEQFF
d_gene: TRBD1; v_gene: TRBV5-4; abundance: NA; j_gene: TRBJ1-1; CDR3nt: TGTGCCAGCAGCTCGTCAGGGGGCATAAGCACTGAAGCTTTCTTT; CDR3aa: CASSSSGGISTEAFF
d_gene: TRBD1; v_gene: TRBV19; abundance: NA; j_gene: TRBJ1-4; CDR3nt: TGTGCCAGTAGTATGGGACAGTGGGATGAAAAACTGTTTTTT; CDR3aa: CASSMGQWDEKLFF
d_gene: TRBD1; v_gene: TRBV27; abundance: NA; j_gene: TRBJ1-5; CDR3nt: TGTGCCAGCAGTCTGAGGGCCCCGGACAGGGGTAATCAGCCCCAGCATTTT; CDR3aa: CASSLRAPDRGNQPQHF
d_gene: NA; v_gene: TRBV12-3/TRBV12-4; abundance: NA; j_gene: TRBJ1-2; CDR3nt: TGTGCCAGCAGTTTGGGGCAGTATGGCTACACCTTC; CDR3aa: CASSLGQYGYTF
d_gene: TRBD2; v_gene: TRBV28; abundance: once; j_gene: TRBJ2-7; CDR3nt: TGTGCCAGCAGCCGGGGACTAGCGGCCTACGAGCAGTACTTC; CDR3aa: CASSRGLAAYEQYF
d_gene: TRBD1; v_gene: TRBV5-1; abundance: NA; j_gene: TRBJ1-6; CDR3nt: TGCGCCAGCAGCTTAGGACAGGATGGGGATTCACCCCTCCACTTT; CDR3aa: CASSLGQDGDSPLHF
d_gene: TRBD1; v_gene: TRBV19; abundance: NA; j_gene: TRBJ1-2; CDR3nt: TGTGCCAGTAGAAAGGGACAGTACGATGGCTACACCTTC; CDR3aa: CASRKGQYDGYTF
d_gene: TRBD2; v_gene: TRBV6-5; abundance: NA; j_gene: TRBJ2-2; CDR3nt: TGTGCCGAACCGTGGCGGGAGGGCGGCACCGGGGAGCTGTTTTTT; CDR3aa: CAEPWREGGTGELFF
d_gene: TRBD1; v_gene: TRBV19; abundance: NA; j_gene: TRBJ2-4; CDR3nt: TGTGCCAGTAGTAACCTGAGACAGGGTGGGTACATTCAGTACTTC; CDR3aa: CASSNLRQGGYIQYF
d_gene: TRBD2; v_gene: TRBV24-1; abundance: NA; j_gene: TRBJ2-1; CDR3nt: TGTGCCACCATGGGACTAGCGGGGAAGCGCCCTGAGCAGTTCTTC; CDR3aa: CATMGLAGKRPEQFF
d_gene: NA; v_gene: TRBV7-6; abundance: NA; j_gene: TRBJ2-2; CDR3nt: TGTGCCAGCAGCTTCAGGGCGGCTAACACCGGGGAGCTGTTTTTT; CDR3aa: CASSFRAANTGELFF
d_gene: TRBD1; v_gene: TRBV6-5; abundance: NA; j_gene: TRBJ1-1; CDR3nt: TGTGCCAGCAACACAGGGGGCACTGAAGCTTTCTTT; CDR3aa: CASNTGGTEAFF
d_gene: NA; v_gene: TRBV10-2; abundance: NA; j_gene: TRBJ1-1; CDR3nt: TGCGCCAGCAGTGAGGGAGGGATAGGCACTGAAGCTTTCTTT; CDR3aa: CASSEGGIGTEAFF
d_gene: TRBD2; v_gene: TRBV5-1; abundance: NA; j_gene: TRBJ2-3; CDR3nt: TGCGCCAGCAGCTCCCGACTAGCGGGAGGAGGCACAGATACGCAGTATTTT; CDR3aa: CASSSRLAGGGTDTQYF
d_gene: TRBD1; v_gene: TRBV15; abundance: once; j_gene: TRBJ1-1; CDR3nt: TGTGCCACCAGCAGAGATGGGACAGGGGGTGAAGCTTTCTTT; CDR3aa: CATSRDGTGGEAFF
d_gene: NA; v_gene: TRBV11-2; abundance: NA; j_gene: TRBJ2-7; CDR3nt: TGTGCCAGACACCGCCACAGATCCTACGAGCAGTACTTC; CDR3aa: CARHRHRSYEQYF
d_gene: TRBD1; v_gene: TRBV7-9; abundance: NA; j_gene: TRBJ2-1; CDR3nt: TGTGCCAGCAGCTTATCAGGGACAGGGTTTTACAATGAGCAGTTCTTC; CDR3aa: CASSLSGTGFYNEQFF
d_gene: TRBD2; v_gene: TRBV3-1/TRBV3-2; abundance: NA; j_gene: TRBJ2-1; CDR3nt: TGTGCCAGCAGCACTAGCGGGAGGGCCCATGAGCAGTTCTTC; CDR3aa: CASSTSGRAHEQFF